The sequence of this T cell receptor beta chain was determined in a study of tumor and adjacent non-tumor tissue in lung cancer. On the study more broadly: Millions of productive TCRbeta reads were obtained per sample on average. Broader study findings: TCR diversity was significantly greater in tumor than normal lung tissue.

As for this clonotype: Its antigen is not known. Germline is not matched at one junction end, which may reflect a read error.

Three rounds of nested PCR, following a modified ARM-PCR protocol, produced the TCRbeta library. TCRdb recomputed calls from the multiplex PCR reads with MiXCR, one row per CDR3 protein. The sample gives tens of thousands of distinct CDR3 sequences, around three quarters of which show up once; about 28% is in the top ten. The template was RNA from unsorted bulk tissue. The sequenced sample consisted of lung tumor tissue. The receptor was isolated from a man aged 55-75 years with non-small cell lung cancer.

CDR3 sequence reads: CASRTVSGQPLHF. The CDR3 DNA reads TGTGCCAGCCGGACAGTTTCGGGGCAGCCCCTGCATTTT. The chain is built from TRBV6-1 and TRBJ1-5; possible D gene TRBD1, 6 bases. The CDR3 runs to 13 residues. Germline-derived CDR1 and CDR2 are MNHNS and SASEGT.